This T cell receptor beta chain was recorded in a study of patients and donors after allogeneic stem cell transplantation. This clonotype was found a few times. TCRdb itself ran the RT-PCR reads through MiXCR, one entry per CDR3 protein. The sample shows more than 850,000 distinct CDR3 sequences, roughly 17% of them seen only once. The germline V gene has CDR1 DFQATT and CDR2 SNEGSKA (reference sequence). The CDR3 is made up of 15 amino acids. The V and J ends lost 3 bases and 0 bases respectively, with 12 bases between them. The sample comprised blood, either unsorted or a sorted T cell fraction (not recorded which). The chain employs TRBV20-1 and TRBJ2-1; D gene uncertain. This clonotype was sampled from a human donor who was either an allogeneic HSCT recipient or a stem cell or donor lymphocyte infusion donor (not recorded which). It is not recorded whose cells these are; they may come from a transplant donor. The CDR3 loop is CSARVSGHSYNEQFF. CDR3 DNA: TGCAGTGCTAGGGTGTCAGGCCACTCCTACAATGAGCAGTTCTTC.